These 14 T cell receptor beta chains came from one sample sequenced in a study of response to subunit inactivated influenza vaccine. In TCRdb, the RT-PCR reads were re-called with MiXCR into one record per CDR3 protein. The table records 200,000 to 250,000 distinct CDR3 sequences, 10% to 15% of them present only once. Sequenced material: non-naive T cells sorted from PBMCs, taken 14 to 15 days before vaccination. The source of these receptors is a man aged 45-65 years who received an inactivated influenza vaccine.

This clonotype was counted between two and nine times. V and J are TRBV27 and TRBJ2-7; no clear D gene. The CDR3 loop spans 13 amino acids. V lost 4 bases and J lost 2, with 9 bases in between. CDR1 MNHEY and CDR2 SMNVEV come from the germline V gene (reference sequence). The DNA for the CDR3 is TGTGCCAGCAGTTCCAGACCCACCTACGAGCAGTACTTC. It encodes CASSSRPTYEQYF.

V usage is TRBV20-1 and J usage is TRBJ2-5; 8 nucleotides align to TRBD2. With 4 bases clipped from V and 7 bases from J, the junction kept 11 bases outside the gene matches. The germline CDR1 and CDR2 sequences are DFQATT and SNEGSKA (reference sequence). The CDR3 is 14 amino acids. CDR3 DNA sequence: TGCAGTGCTAAGGGAACGACTGCGGGAGGGACCCAGTACTTC. It is translated as CSAKGTTAGGTQYF.

The genes are TRBV25-1 and TRBJ2-2, with D possibly TRBD2 on 6 matching bases. Germline assignment: CDR1 MGHDK and CDR2 SYGVNS. This CDR3 region has 15 residues. V dropped 5 bases and J dropped 5 bases, with 15 bases sitting between them. CDR3 residues: CASSPVGGRTGELFF. The CDR3 coding sequence is TGTGCCAGCAGTCCTGTGGGAGGAAGAACCGGGGAGCTGTTTTTT.

The chain couples TRBV24-1 to TRBJ1-2; tentatively, D is TRBD1 (6 bases). Germline V gene lookup returns CDR1 KGHDR and CDR2 SFDVKD. V was pared by 9 bases and J by 8 bases, with 12 bases between. This CDR3 is built from 11 residues. CDR3 loop: CATGTTGGYTF. DNA for the CDR3: TGTGCCACCGGGACAACGGGAGGCTACACCTTC.

The chain uses TRBV20-1 and TRBJ2-3, with 9 bases identical to TRBD1. Germline CDR1 and CDR2: DFQATT and SNEGSKA (reference sequence). V lost 3 bases, J lost 5 bases, and 6 bases stayed unmatched. The CDR3 has 14 amino acids. CDR3 amino acids: CSASPDRGLDTQYF. CDR3 in DNA: TGCAGTGCTAGCCCGGACAGGGGATTAGATACGCAGTATTTT.

This clonotype has more than one count but fewer than ten. V gene TRBV20-1 combines with J gene TRBJ2-1; D may be TRBD2 (5 bases). V was shortened by 5 bases and J by 5 bases, with 19 bases between the two germline ends. CDR3 length: 15 amino acids. Germline V gene sequence: CDR1 DFQATT, CDR2 SNEGSKA (reference sequence). The CDR3 reads CSAEGGLRVDNEQFF. CDR3 in DNA: TGCAGTGCTGAGGGTGGATTGCGGGTAGACAATGAGCAGTTCTTC.

This clonotype was observed at least ten times. The V and J genes are TRBV20-1 and TRBJ2-5; D is ambiguous. Per the germline V gene, CDR1 is DFQATT and CDR2 is SNEGSKA (reference sequence). Trimming left V 2 bases short and J 4 bases short, with 8 bases between. The length of the CDR3 is 12 residues. The DNA for the CDR3 is TGCAGTGCTAGAATTGGCGTAGAGACCCAGTACTTC. It encodes CSARIGVETQYF.

This rearrangement joins TRBV12-3 or TRBV12-4 to TRBJ2-3; D perhaps matches TRBD1 (5 bases). V lost 6 bases and J 0 bases, leaving 13 bases between the germline ends. The CDR3 is 15 residues long. The CDR3 sequence: CASRPIRGSTDTQYF. The CDR3 DNA reads TGTGCCAGCAGACCGATAAGGGGTAGCACAGATACGCAGTATTTT.

This clonotype has ten or more counts. In DNA, the CDR3 is TGTGCCAGCAGCTGGGGGACAGGGGGAGTTGAGACCCAGTACTTC. Protein product: CASSWGTGGVETQYF. The chain employs TRBV7-2 and TRBJ2-5; 11 bases match TRBD1. V shed 4 bases, J shed 5 bases, and the junction held 6 bases outside the gene matches. This CDR3 has 15 residues. The germline V gene encodes CDR1 SGHTA and CDR2 FQGNSA.

This clonotype came up many times. This chain connects TRBV20-1 to TRBJ2-3, with 10 bases lining up with TRBD2. CDR1 and CDR2 (germline): DFQATT, SNEGSKA (reference sequence). The J segment lost 5 bases and the V segment lost 0 bases, leaving 5 bases of the junction unmatched. The CDR3 covers 15 residues. The CDR3 loop is CSARDATSGKDTQYF. Written as DNA, the CDR3 is TGCAGTGCTAGAGATGCTACTAGCGGGAAAGATACGCAGTATTTT.

This clonotype was recorded many times. The V call is TRBV5-1, the J call TRBJ2-2; D is perhaps TRBD2 (6 bases). V lost 6 bases to trimming and J lost 2 bases, with 14 bases between them. The CDR3 is made up of 15 amino acids. CDR1 and CDR2 (germline): SGHRS, YFSETQ. Here the CDR3 reads CASNVAGSNTGELFF. For the CDR3, the DNA is TGCGCCAGCAACGTGGCGGGGAGTAACACCGGGGAGCTGTTTTTT.

V gene TRBV11-2 combines with J gene TRBJ1-3; D ambiguous. CDR3 length: 14 amino acids. The V end was cut by 5 bases, the J end by 0 bases, with 8 bases between. The V gene's germline CDR1 is SGHAT and CDR2 FQNNGV. Here the CDR3 reads CASSRGVSGNTIYF. The CDR3 nucleotides are TGTGCCAGCAGCCGAGGCGTCTCTGGAAACACCATATATTTT.

The sample holds a few counts of this clonotype. The genes are TRBV28 and TRBJ2-7, with 7 bases aligning to TRBD1. CDR1 and CDR2 (germline): MDHEN, SYDVKM. The CDR3 covers 14 residues. V dropped 6 bases and J dropped 4; count of bases not matched to a gene: 9. CDR3 in DNA: TGTGCCAGCAGCGTCCAGGGGGATTATTACGAGCAGTACTTC. Its protein is CASSVQGDYYEQYF.

The rearrangement links TRBV7-2 to TRBJ2-1; D may be TRBD1 or TRBD2 (6 bases each). Germline V gene sequence: CDR1 SGHTA, CDR2 FQGNSA. V gave up 3 bases and J gave up 5 bases, with 17 bases separating them. CDR3 length: 16 amino acids. Written as DNA, the CDR3 is TGTGCCAGCAGCTTTTTTCGTGGGGGGCGAAACAATGAGCAGTTCTTC. This translates into CASSFFRGGRNNEQFF. Using reference TRBV7-2 and TRBJ2-1 for the parts outside the CDR3, the full variable domain is GAGVSQSPSNKVTEKGKDVELRCDPISGHTALYWYRQSLGQGLEFLIYFQGNSAPDKSGLPSDRFSAERTGGSVSTLTIQRTQQEDSAVYLCASSFFRGGRNNEQFFGPGTRLTVL.